The source of this T cell receptor (beta chain) is a study of CD4 T cells in relation to SARS-CoV-2 and coronaviruses. The ends were cut back, 5 bases at V and 0 bases at J, with 14 bases in the middle. Germline lookup yields CDR1 LNHDA and CDR2 SQIVND (reference sequence). The CDR3 loop spans 17 amino acids. Only in-frame clones appear in the TCRdb table, and some are missing; sequencing was by immunoSEQ multiplex PCR. The table shows roughly 30,000 clones, with around 76% occurring only once. Details on this clone: Its antigen is not identified.

The sample was memory CD4+ T cells from PBMCs, cultured in vitro. The chain uses TRBV19 and TRBJ2-6; perhaps D is TRBD1 or TRBD2 (6 bases each). This clonotype originated in an adult with COVID-19. CDR3: CASSRGRVSSGANVLTF. The CDR3 DNA follows: TGTGCCAGTAGTCGGGGGCGGGTCAGCTCTGGGGCCAACGTCCTGACTTTC.